The present TCR beta chain was sequenced within a study of T and B cells in COVID-19 patients. Study-wide points: The recovered cohort had some 2,000 exclusive TCR clusters, including over 30 low generation probability clusters.

A note on this clonotype: Its antigen is unidentified.

BIOMED2 TRB-A/B primer pools were used in multiplex TRB PCR. One entry per CDR3 protein results from TCRdb running MiXCR on the multiplex PCR reads. Among 20,000 to 30,000 distinct CDR3 sequences listed, around a third were seen once. Blood genomic DNA input for TRB amplification was roughly 220-500 ng. The CDR3 spans 13 residues. Trimming took off 5 bases at V and 5 bases at J, with 9 bases between the two ends. Germline V CDR1 and CDR2: SGHTA, FQGTGA. Input material: blood. The J gene is TRBJ1-4, the V gene TRBV7-3; a possible D gene is TRBD1 (6 bases). This TCR came from a human donor who had recovered from COVID-19. CDR3 sequence (DNA): TGTGCCAGCAGCCCAGGACAGAATGAAAAACTGTTTTTT. It specifies CASSPGQNEKLFF. Full variable domain (remainder filled in from reference TRBV7-3 and TRBJ1-4): GAGVSQTPSNKVTEKGKYVELRCDPISGHTALYWYRQSLGQGPEFLIYFQGTGAADDSGLPNDRFFAVRPEGSVSTLKIQRTERGDSAVYLCASSPGQNEKLFFGSGTQLSVL.